This T cell receptor (beta chain) was found in a study of cytomegalovirus exposure and HLA in healthy donors. Study-wide context: Counted in an early data release were 75 million to 85 million unique TCRs from HLA-typed donors. For the roughly 400 genotyped donors, more than 80% fell within the Caucasian-associated ancestry cluster.

In the case of this clone: The antigen is not known.

General study results and limits: Rarity characterized most TCR sequences, yet some public TCRs appeared in many donors. The classifier, whose performance was assessed in both the original and validation cohorts, reportedly diagnosed cytomegalovirus status with high specificity and sensitivity.

With 60 Vbeta and 13 Jbeta primers, the PCR was carried out. Profiled with immunoSEQ multiplex PCR; TCRdb holds only in-frame clones, not every one. The repertoire holds around 160,000 clones, 80% to 85% seen once, with less than 5% in the top ten. This clonotype was sampled from a man aged 50 to 60 in good health and CMV-seropositive. Sequenced sample: PBMCs.

CDR3 residues: CASSSSPYGYTF. The CDR3 region has the DNA TGTGCCAGCAGTTCCTCCCCTTATGGCTACACCTTC. V gene TRBV28 combines with J gene TRBJ1-2; no clear D. Germline V CDR1 and CDR2: MDHEN, SYDVKM. CDR3 length: 12 residues. Trimming took 4 bases from V and 5 from J, leaving 8 bases between them.